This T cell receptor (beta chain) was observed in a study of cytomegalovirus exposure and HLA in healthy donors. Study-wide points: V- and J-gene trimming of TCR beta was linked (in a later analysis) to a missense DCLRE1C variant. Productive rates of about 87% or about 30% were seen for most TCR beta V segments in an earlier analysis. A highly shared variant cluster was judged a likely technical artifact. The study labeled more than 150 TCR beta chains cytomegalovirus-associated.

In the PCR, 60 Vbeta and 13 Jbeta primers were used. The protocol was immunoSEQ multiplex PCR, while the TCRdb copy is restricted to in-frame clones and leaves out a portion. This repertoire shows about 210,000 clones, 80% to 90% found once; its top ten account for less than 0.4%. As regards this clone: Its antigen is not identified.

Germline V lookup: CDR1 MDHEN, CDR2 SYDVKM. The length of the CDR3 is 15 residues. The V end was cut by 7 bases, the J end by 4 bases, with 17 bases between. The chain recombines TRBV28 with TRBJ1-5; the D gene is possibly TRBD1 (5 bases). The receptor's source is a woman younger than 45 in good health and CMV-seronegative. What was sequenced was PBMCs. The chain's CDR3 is CASKVPARVNQPQHF. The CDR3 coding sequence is TGTGCCAGCAAGGTCCCGGCCAGGGTAAATCAGCCCCAGCATTTT.